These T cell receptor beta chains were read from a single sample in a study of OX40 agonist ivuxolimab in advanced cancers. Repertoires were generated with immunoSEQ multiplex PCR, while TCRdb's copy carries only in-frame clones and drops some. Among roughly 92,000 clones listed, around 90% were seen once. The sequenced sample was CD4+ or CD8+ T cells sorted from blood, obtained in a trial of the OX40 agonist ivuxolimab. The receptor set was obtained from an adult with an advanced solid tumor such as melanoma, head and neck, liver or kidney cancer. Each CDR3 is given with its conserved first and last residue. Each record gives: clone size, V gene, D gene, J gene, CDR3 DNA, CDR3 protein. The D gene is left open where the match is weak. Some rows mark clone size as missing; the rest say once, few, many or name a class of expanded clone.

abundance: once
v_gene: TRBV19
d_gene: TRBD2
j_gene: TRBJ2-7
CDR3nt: TGTGCCAGTAGTATCGCGGGAGGGCCGTTCGACGAGCAGTACTTC
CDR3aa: CASSIAGGPFDEQYF

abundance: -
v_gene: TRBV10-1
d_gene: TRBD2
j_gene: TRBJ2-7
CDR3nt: TGCGCCAGCAGCGGTGGGGAACGCGGGAGACTATCCTACGAGCAGTACTTC
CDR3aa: CASSGGERGRLSYEQYF

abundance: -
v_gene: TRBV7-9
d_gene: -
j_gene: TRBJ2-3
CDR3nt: TGTGCCAGCGCATCGGACAGCACAGATACGCAGTATTTT
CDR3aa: CASASDSTDTQYF

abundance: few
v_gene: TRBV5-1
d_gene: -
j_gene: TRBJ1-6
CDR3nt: TGCGCCAGCAGCTTGGCGGGCAGGAGCTCCTATAATTCACCCCTCCACTTT
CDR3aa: CASSLAGRSSYNSPLHF

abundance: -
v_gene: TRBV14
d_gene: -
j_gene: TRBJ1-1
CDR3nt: TGTGCCAGCAGCCATACACCGGCCACTGAAGCTTTCTTT
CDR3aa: CASSHTPATEAFF

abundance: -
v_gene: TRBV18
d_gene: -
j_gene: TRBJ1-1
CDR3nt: TGTGCCAGCTCACCACAGGGAAGCATGAACACTGAAGCTTTCTTT
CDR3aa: CASSPQGSMNTEAFF

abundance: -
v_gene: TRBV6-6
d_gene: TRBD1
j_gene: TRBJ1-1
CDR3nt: TGTGCCAGCAGTCACCCGGGACAGGGCAACACTGAAGCTTTCTTT
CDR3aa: CASSHPGQGNTEAFF

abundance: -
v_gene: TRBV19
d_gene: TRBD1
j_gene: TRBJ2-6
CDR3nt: TGTGCCAGTAGTTTACCGGGACAGGGATCACCTGGGGCCAACGTCCTGACTTTC
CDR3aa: CASSLPGQGSPGANVLTF

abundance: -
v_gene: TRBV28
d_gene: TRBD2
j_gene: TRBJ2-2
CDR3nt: TGTGCCAGCAACACCTTAGGGAGGACTAGCGGGAGGACCGGGGAGCTGTTTTTT
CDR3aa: CASNTLGRTSGRTGELFF

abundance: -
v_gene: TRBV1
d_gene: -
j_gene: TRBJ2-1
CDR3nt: TGCACCAGCAGCCAAGTCGGGCCGGAGCAGTTCTTC
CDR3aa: CTSSQVGPEQFF

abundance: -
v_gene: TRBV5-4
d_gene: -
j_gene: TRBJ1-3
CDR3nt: TGTGCCAGCAGCCCGGACCCTAACAGGGCTGGTGGAAACACCATATATTTT
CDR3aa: CASSPDPNRAGGNTIYF

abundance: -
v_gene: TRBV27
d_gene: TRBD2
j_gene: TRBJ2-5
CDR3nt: TGTGCCAGTAGATCACCGGGACTAGCGGGGGGGCGGTTGCAGACCCAGTACTTC
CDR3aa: CASRSPGLAGGRLQTQYF

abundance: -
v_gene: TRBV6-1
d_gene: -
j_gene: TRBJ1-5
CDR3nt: TGTGCCAGCAGTGAATACAGGGTTGGCCAGCCCCAGCATTTT
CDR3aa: CASSEYRVGQPQHF

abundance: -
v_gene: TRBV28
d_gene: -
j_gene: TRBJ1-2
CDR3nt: TGTGCCAGCAGTTTATCATTGGGCGGCTACACCTTC
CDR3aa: CASSLSLGGYTF

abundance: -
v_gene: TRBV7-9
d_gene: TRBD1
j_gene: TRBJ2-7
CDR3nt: TGTGCCAGCAGCTTAACGACAGGGACCTACGAGCAGTACTTC
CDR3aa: CASSLTTGTYEQYF

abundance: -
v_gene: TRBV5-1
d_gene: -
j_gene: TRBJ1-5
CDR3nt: TGCGCCAGCAGCAAGACGGGGGACCTTAGCAATCAGCCCCAGCATTTT
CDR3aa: CASSKTGDLSNQPQHF

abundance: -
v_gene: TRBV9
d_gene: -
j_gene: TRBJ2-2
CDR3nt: TGTGCCAGCAGCGTCGCCCTGGGGAGTTCAGCCGGGGAGCTGTTTTTT
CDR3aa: CASSVALGSSAGELFF

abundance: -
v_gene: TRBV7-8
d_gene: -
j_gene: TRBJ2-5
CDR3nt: TGTGCCAGCACCCAGGTTCGGGTCGGCCAAGAGACCCAGTACTTC
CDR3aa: CASTQVRVGQETQYF

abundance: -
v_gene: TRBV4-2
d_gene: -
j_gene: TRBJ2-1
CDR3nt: TGTGCCAGCAGCCAAGATAACGGGGCCTACAATGAGCAGTTCTTC
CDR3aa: CASSQDNGAYNEQFF

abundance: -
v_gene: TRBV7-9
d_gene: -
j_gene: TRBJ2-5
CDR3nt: TGTGCCAGCAGCTTTTCGGAGACCCAGTACTTC
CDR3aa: CASSFSETQYF

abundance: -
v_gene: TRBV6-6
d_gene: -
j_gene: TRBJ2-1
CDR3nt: TGTGCCAGCAGTTACAGTAGTATCAATGAGCAGTTCTTC
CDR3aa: CASSYSSINEQFF

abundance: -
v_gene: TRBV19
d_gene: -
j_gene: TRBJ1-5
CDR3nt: TGTGCCAGTAGTATATGGGAGCCCCTCAATCATTATAGCAATCAGCCCCAGCATTTT
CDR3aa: CASSIWEPLNHYSNQPQHF

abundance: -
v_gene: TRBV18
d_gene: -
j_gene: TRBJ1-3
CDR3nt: TGTGCCAGCTCTCTGACAGACTCTGGAAACACCATATATTTT
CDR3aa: CASSLTDSGNTIYF